A selection of T cell receptor beta chains follows, all from one sample in a study of blood T cell repertoires in COVID-19. Repertoires were generated with immunoSEQ multiplex PCR, while TCRdb's copy carries only in-frame clones and drops some. Found here are hundreds of thousands of clones, around 82% of them singletons; the top ten hold roughly 5%. Sequenced material: PBMCs or T cells enriched from blood (not recorded which). The receptors originated from a woman between 45 and 65 years old who had been exposed to COVID-19. Both conserved end residues are part of each CDR3. The D gene is left open where the match is weak. Rows may omit the clone size; those that give it use once, few, many or a size class.

v_call	d_call	clone_size	j_call	cdr3_aa	cdr3_nt
TRBV7-9	NA	NA	TRBJ2-3	CASSHLDSNTDTQYF	TGTGCCAGCAGCCACCTCGACAGCAACACAGATACGCAGTATTTT
TRBV2	NA	NA	TRBJ2-7	CASGFGLKSYEQYF	TGTGCCAGCGGTTTCGGACTAAAGTCCTACGAGCAGTACTTC
TRBV10-2	TRBD1	NA	TRBJ2-7	CASSVLGDSTYEQYF	TGCGCCAGCAGTGTCTTGGGGGACAGTACCTACGAGCAGTACTTC
TRBV27	TRBD2	many	TRBJ2-5	CASRTHGGETQYF	TGTGCCAGCAGGACCCACGGGGGGGAGACCCAGTACTTC
TRBV3-1/TRBV3-2	NA	NA	TRBJ1-2	CASSQYREGYTF	TGTGCCAGCAGCCAGTACAGGGAAGGCTACACCTTC
TRBV11-2	NA	NA	TRBJ1-1	CASSLVPGLNTEAFF	TGTGCCAGCAGCTTAGTTCCGGGGTTGAACACTGAAGCTTTCTTT
TRBV5-1	TRBD1	NA	TRBJ2-1	CASSLRTGSGNEQFF	TGCGCCAGCAGCTTGCGGACAGGGTCTGGGAATGAGCAGTTCTTC
TRBV5-1	NA	NA	TRBJ1-2	CASSFTGDYGYTF	TGCGCCAGCAGCTTCACGGGAGACTATGGCTACACCTTC
TRBV3-1/TRBV3-2	NA	NA	TRBJ1-5	CASSDSLQGQPQHF	TGTGCCAGCAGCGATTCCCTACAGGGCCAGCCCCAGCATTTT
TRBV7-2	NA	NA	TRBJ1-1	CASSSTGGRTEAFF	TGTGCCAGCAGCTCAACAGGCGGGAGGACTGAAGCTTTCTTT
TRBV18	TRBD1	NA	TRBJ1-1	CASSYQGGTEAFF	TGTGCCAGCTCTTATCAGGGGGGCACTGAAGCTTTCTTT
TRBV4-1	NA	NA	TRBJ1-1	CASSPYTENTEAFF	TGCGCCAGCAGCCCTTACACAGAGAACACTGAAGCTTTCTTT
TRBV9	NA	NA	TRBJ1-1	CASSVASRPSEAFF	TGTGCCAGCAGCGTAGCTAGTAGGCCTTCTGAAGCTTTCTTT
TRBV20-1	TRBD2	few	TRBJ2-3	CSASSSGARGDTQYF	TGCAGTGCTAGTTCAAGCGGGGCGCGGGGAGATACGCAGTATTTT
TRBV19	NA	NA	TRBJ2-4	CASSISGVVNIQYF	TGTGCCAGTAGTATATCGGGGGTGGTGAACATTCAGTACTTC
TRBV6-5	NA	NA	TRBJ1-1	CASSPGGGKAFF	TGTGCCAGCAGTCCCGGGGGGGGGAAAGCTTTCTTT
TRBV4-3	TRBD1	NA	TRBJ2-5	CASSPDRARTQYF	TGCGCCAGCAGCCCGGACAGGGCCCGTACCCAGTACTTC
TRBV3-1/TRBV3-2	NA	few	TRBJ2-5	CASTYRWAEGRETQYF	TGTGCCAGCACCTACCGGTGGGCAGAGGGGAGGGAGACCCAGTACTTC
TRBV5-1	TRBD2	NA	TRBJ2-5	CASSLGLGLVGETQYF	TGCGCCAGCAGCTTGGGTTTGGGACTAGTGGGCGAGACCCAGTACTTC
TRBV2	NA	NA	TRBJ1-1	CASIVAGKVKNTEAFF	TGTGCCAGCATTGTGGCAGGCAAGGTCAAAAACACTGAAGCTTTCTTT
TRBV7-9	TRBD1	NA	TRBJ1-6	CASSLQGDNSPLHF	TGTGCCAGCAGCTTACAGGGGGATAATTCACCCCTCCACTTT
TRBV6-5	TRBD1	NA	TRBJ2-7	CASQGQGDEQYF	TGTGCCAGCCAAGGACAGGGAGACGAGCAGTACTTC
TRBV14	NA	NA	TRBJ1-2	CASSLSRGSGYTF	TGTGCCAGCAGCCTGAGTAGGGGGAGCGGCTACACCTTC
TRBV10-3	NA	NA	TRBJ2-3	CAISPGVAADTQYF	TGTGCCATCAGCCCAGGGGTAGCAGCAGATACGCAGTATTTT
TRBV7-2	NA	NA	TRBJ2-3	CASSPGHRKADTQYF	TGTGCCAGCAGCCCCGGCCACAGGAAAGCAGATACGCAGTATTTT
TRBV7-2	TRBD1	NA	TRBJ1-2	CASSYRGGDYGYTF	TGTGCCAGCAGCTACAGGGGAGGAGACTATGGCTACACCTTC
TRBV5-4	TRBD1	NA	TRBJ2-1	CASSYWDRGWGEQFF	TGTGCCAGCAGTTACTGGGACAGGGGATGGGGTGAGCAGTTCTTC
TRBV3-1/TRBV3-2	TRBD2	few	TRBJ2-7	CASSQLAGADEQYF	TGTGCCAGCAGCCAACTAGCGGGGGCAGACGAGCAGTACTTC
TRBV5-4	TRBD2	NA	TRBJ2-7	CASSPSSGGYEQYF	TGTGCCAGCAGCCCTTCGAGCGGGGGCTACGAGCAGTACTTC
TRBV7-2	TRBD1	NA	TRBJ1-2	CASSTEGADYGYTF	TGTGCCAGCAGCACTGAGGGGGCGGACTATGGCTACACCTTC
TRBV7-2	TRBD1	NA	TRBJ2-7	CASSINSGGVYEQYF	TGTGCCAGCAGCATCAACTCAGGGGGCGTCTACGAGCAGTACTTC
TRBV10-3	NA	NA	TRBJ1-2	CAISANQGYGYTF	TGTGCCATCAGTGCTAACCAGGGATATGGCTACACCTTC
TRBV7-2	TRBD1	NA	TRBJ2-3	CASSVDRGSTDTQYF	TGTGCCAGCAGCGTGGACAGGGGTAGCACAGATACGCAGTATTTT
TRBV18	NA	NA	TRBJ1-2	CASSPREGYTF	TGTGCCAGCTCACCACGTGAGGGCTACACCTTC
TRBV7-2	TRBD1	NA	TRBJ2-5	CASSPGTVGRETQYF	TGTGCCAGCAGCCCCGGGACAGTTGGTAGAGAGACCCAGTACTTC
TRBV3-1/TRBV3-2	NA	NA	TRBJ1-2	CASSQAVANYGYTF	TGTGCCAGCAGCCAAGCAGTTGCTAACTATGGCTACACCTTC
TRBV7-8	NA	NA	TRBJ1-2	CASRQGGGRNNYGYTF	TGTGCCAGCAGGCAGGGAGGAGGACGGAATAACTATGGCTACACCTTC
TRBV25-1	NA	NA	TRBJ2-3	CASSQASTDTQYF	TGTGCCAGCAGTCAGGCCTCCACAGATACGCAGTATTTT
TRBV5-4	TRBD1	NA	TRBJ1-1	CASSGTVNTEAFF	TGTGCCAGCAGCGGGACAGTAAACACTGAAGCTTTCTTT
TRBV14	NA	NA	TRBJ1-1	CASSARRGTEAFF	TGTGCCAGCAGCGCCCGTCGGGGCACTGAAGCTTTCTTT
TRBV19	NA	NA	TRBJ2-7	CASSISFPGSYEQYF	TGTGCCAGTAGTATATCGTTCCCAGGCTCCTACGAGCAGTACTTC
TRBV6-5	NA	NA	TRBJ2-3	CASSYGGGNTDTQYF	TGTGCCAGCAGTTACGGCGGGGGCAACACAGATACGCAGTATTTT
TRBV27	TRBD2	NA	TRBJ2-2	CASSSPGLAKNGELFF	TGTGCCAGCAGTTCTCCGGGACTAGCAAAAAACGGGGAGCTGTTTTTT
TRBV5-1	NA	NA	TRBJ1-1	CASSSNTGSTEAFF	TGCGCCAGCAGCTCCAATACCGGGAGCACTGAAGCTTTCTTT
TRBV6-5	NA	NA	TRBJ2-7	CASSPARTLYEQYF	TGTGCCAGCAGTCCCGCACGGACTCTATACGAGCAGTACTTC
TRBV5-1	NA	NA	TRBJ2-3	CASSLRVAEDTQYF	TGCGCCAGCAGCTTGAGAGTAGCGGAAGATACGCAGTATTTT
TRBV19	NA	NA	TRBJ2-6	CASSITGTGANVLTF	TGTGCCAGTAGTATAACAGGGACTGGGGCCAACGTCCTGACTTTC
TRBV12-3/TRBV12-4	NA	NA	TRBJ1-5	CASSPDTIGPQHF	TGTGCCAGCAGTCCGGACACCATAGGTCCCCAGCATTTT
TRBV5-4	TRBD1	NA	TRBJ1-2	CASSPDRRRGYGYTF	TGTGCCAGCAGCCCGGACAGGCGAAGGGGCTATGGCTACACCTTC
TRBV12-3/TRBV12-4	NA	NA	TRBJ1-3	CASSTDRKVYF	TGTGCCAGCAGCACCGACAGGAAGGTATATTTT
TRBV7-4	TRBD2	NA	TRBJ2-4	CASSPGLGENIQYF	TGTGCCAGCAGCCCCGGACTAGGAGAAAACATTCAGTACTTC
TRBV2	TRBD1	NA	TRBJ1-6	CASNGQGAGNSPLHF	TGTGCCAGCAACGGTCAGGGGGCGGGTAATTCACCCCTCCACTTT
TRBV15	NA	NA	TRBJ1-6	CATSRANTYNSPLHF	TGTGCCACCAGCAGAGCCAACACCTATAATTCACCCCTCCACTTT